This entry lists 15 T cell receptor beta chains sequenced from one sample in a study of CD8+ T cells in alopecia areata. This sample's treatment: oral pan-JAK inhibitor, 5-10 mg twice daily. cDNA reverse transcribed from extracted RNA served as the sequencing template. The protocol was immunoSEQ multiplex PCR, while the TCRdb copy is restricted to in-frame clones and leaves out a portion. The data contain approximately 100,000 clones, approximately 90% of them singletons. The source was CD8+ T cells sorted from blood, collected between weeks 30 and 35, from a patient treated with tofacitinib. These receptors came from a human donor with alopecia areata.

CDR3 sequence reads: CASSDRGETQYF. CDR3 in DNA: TGTGCCAGCAGCGACAGGGGAGAGACCCAGTACTTC. This sequence joins TRBV27 and TRBJ2-5, with 8 bases lining up with TRBD1. CDR1 and CDR2 (germline): MNHEY, SMNVEV (reference sequence). Trimming took 6 bases from V and 4 from J; bases not matched to a gene: 1. The CDR3 spans 12 residues.

This chain links TRBV6-5 with TRBJ1-5, with unresolved D. The CDR3 extends over 14 amino acids. CDR1 is MNHEY and CDR2 is SVGAGI in the germline V gene. The V end lost 5 bases, the J end lost 5 bases, and 13 bases lay between the germline ends. Written as DNA, the CDR3 is TGTGCCAGCAGTCCCCAGACCCCCTATCAGCCCCAGCATTTT. This translates into CASSPQTPYQPQHF.

The gene calls are TRBV5-1 and TRBJ2-2, with unresolved D. Germline V gene lookup returns CDR1 SGHRS and CDR2 YFSETQ. The CDR3 consists of 14 residues. V was cut by 1 base and J by 1 base, with 5 bases left in between. CDR3 sequence (DNA): TGCGCCAGCAGCTTGCAGTGGAACACCGGGGAGCTGTTTTTT. Translation: CASSLQWNTGELFF.

This chain connects TRBV7-9 to TRBJ2-1; D might be TRBD1 or TRBD2, each matching 5 bases. The CDR3 consists of 13 residues. CDR1 and CDR2 from the germline V gene are SEHNR and FQNEAQ (reference sequence). The V gene lost 2 bases and the J gene lost 13 bases, with 15 bases spanning the gap. The CDR3 bases are TGTGCCAGCAGCTTAAGGGAGCTGGGGGTTCAGTTCTTC. Translation gives CASSLRELGVQFF.

On this clone itself: Within the sample, other DNA sequences also encode this same CDR3. The V gene is TRBV4-1, the J gene TRBJ2-1, with 14 bases fitting TRBD2. V gave up 3 bases and J gave up 8 bases; unmatched junction bases: 9. CDR1 is MGHRA and CDR2 is YSYEKL in the germline V gene. This CDR3 is built from 17 residues. CDR3 DNA sequence: TGCGCCAGCAGCCACAGACTAGCGGGAGGGCCTCTTGATGAGCAGTTCTTC. Translating gives CASSHRLAGGPLDEQFF.

V is TRBV9 and J is TRBJ2-7; 8 nucleotides align to TRBD2. The CDR3 covers 15 residues. Germline trimming cut 4 bases from V and 3 bases from J; bases unmatched to any gene: 9. The V gene's germline CDR1 is SGDLS and CDR2 YYNGEE. CDR3 DNA: TGTGCCAGCAGCCCCCGCGGAGCGGGGGACTACGAGCAGTACTTC. Protein product: CASSPRGAGDYEQYF.

The V gene is TRBV5-4, the J gene TRBJ2-1, with 9 bases identical to TRBD2. V lost 7 bases and J lost 9; bases outside the gene matches: 8. The CDR3 consists of 13 residues. Germline lookup yields CDR1 SGHNT and CDR2 YYREEE (reference sequence). The CDR3 DNA reads TGTGCCAGCGGGACCGGGACTAGCTTTGAGCAGTTCTTC. Amino acids: CASGTGTSFEQFF.

The chain has TRBV30 and TRBJ1-1; D is ambiguous. V shed 2 bases and J shed 1 base, with 8 bases lying between them. This CDR3 region has 13 residues. CDR1 is GTSNPN and CDR2 is SVGIG in the germline V gene (reference sequence). The CDR3 DNA reads as TGTGCCTGGAGTAGTACGCCGAACACTGAAGCTTTCTTT. The encoded protein is CAWSSTPNTEAFF. Full variable domain (missing parts from reference TRBV30 and TRBJ1-1): SQTIHQWPATLVQPVGSPLSLECTVEGTSNPNLYWYRQAAGRGLQLLFYSVGIGQISSEVPQNLSASRPQDRQFILSSKKLLLSDSGFYLCAWSSTPNTEAFFGQGTRLTVV.

This chain joins TRBV28 and TRBJ2-7; TRBD1 aligns across 9 bases. The CDR3 consists of 14 residues. From germline, CDR1 is MDHEN and CDR2 SYDVKM. The trim removed 5 bases at V and 5 bases at J, leaving 7 bases unmatched. CDR3 loop: CASSITGTGNEQYF. The DNA for the CDR3 is TGTGCCAGCAGTATAACCGGGACAGGGAACGAGCAGTACTTC. Filled out from reference TRBV28 and TRBJ2-7, the complete variable domain reads DVKVTQSSRYLVKRTGEKVFLECVQDMDHENMFWYRQDPGLGLRLIYFSYDVKMKEKGDIPEGYSVSREKKERFSLILESASTNQTSMYLCASSITGTGNEQYFGPGTRLTVT.

Worth noting for this clone: Other DNA sequences in the same sample also yield this CDR3. The V gene is TRBV19, the J gene TRBJ1-1, with TRBD1 as a possible D gene (5 bases). The germline CDR1 and CDR2 sequences are LNHDA and SQIVND (reference sequence). The V and J ends lost 0 bases and 4 bases respectively, with 9 bases between them. The CDR3 is 14 amino acids. CDR3 region: CASSIEGRGTEAFF. CDR3 DNA sequence: TGTGCCAGTAGTATAGAGGGGCGCGGCACTGAAGCTTTCTTT.

The chain employs TRBV4-2 and TRBJ2-2; D remains ambiguous. Per the germline V gene, CDR1 is LGHNA and CDR2 is YNFKEQ. The CDR3 runs 18 residues. V was cut by 0 bases and J by 3 bases, with 17 bases left in between. For the CDR3, the DNA is TGTGCCAGCAGCCAAGAGGCGTCCACCTTCCCGGACACCGGGGAGCTGTTTTTT. It translates to CASSQEASTFPDTGELFF.

The rearrangement links TRBV29-1 to TRBJ2-7, with D perhaps given as TRBD1 or TRBD2 (5 bases each). Germline V lookup: CDR1 SQVTM, CDR2 ANQGSEA. This CDR3 spans 13 amino acids. As DNA, the CDR3 is TGCACCGCCGGGACCTCATCAACGGGGGAGCAGTACTTC. Residues: CTAGTSSTGEQYF.

V gene TRBV19 combines with J gene TRBJ2-1; D gene ambiguous. The V gene lost 1 base and the J gene lost 2 bases, with 9 bases spanning the gap. The CDR3 runs 15 residues. Germline V gene lookup returns CDR1 LNHDA and CDR2 SQIVND (reference sequence). The CDR3 nucleotides read TGTGCCAGTAGTATAGGTGGAATTACCTACAATGAGCAGTTCTTC. This gives the protein CASSIGGITYNEQFF.

Remarks on this clone: The CDR3 does not end in the conserved phenylalanine or tryptophan, so this is likely a read error. The chain couples TRBV29-1 to TRBJ2-4, with D perhaps matching TRBD2 (6 bases). Deletions cut 4 bases from V and 7 bases from J, with 14 bases between. Germline V gives CDR1 SQVTM, CDR2 ANQGSEA. The CDR3 is 13 amino acids. Written as DNA, the CDR3 is TGCAGCGTTGTACCAGCGGGCGAGAACATTCAGTACCTC. Encoded protein: CSVVPAGENIQYL.

The chain couples TRBV7-2 to TRBJ2-3; TRBD2 matches 11 bases. Trimming took 5 bases from V and 2 from J; bases not matched to a gene: 6. Germline V CDR1 and CDR2: SGHTA, FQGNSA. The CDR3 spans 16 residues. This CDR3 is CASSTRLAGITDTQYF. The CDR3 nucleotides are TGTGCCAGCAGCACCCGACTAGCGGGAATCACAGATACGCAGTATTTT. Combining the CDR3 with reference TRBV7-2 and TRBJ2-3 gives the whole variable domain GAGVSQSPSNKVTEKGKDVELRCDPISGHTALYWYRQSLGQGLEFLIYFQGNSAPDKSGLPSDRFSAERTGGSVSTLTIQRTQQEDSAVYLCASSTRLAGITDTQYFGPGTRLTVL.